Listed below are T cell receptor beta chains from one sample, sequenced in a study of shared clonotypes between healthy human individuals. TCRdb keeps only in-frame clones here, not all; method: immunoSEQ multiplex PCR. Of millions of clones in the sample, approximately 94% were seen once. The sequencing input was naive CD8+ T cells from PBMCs. The receptor set was obtained from a man younger than 35 in good health. Some clones in this sample may be carry-over from other donors' samples. CDR3s include the opening cysteine and the closing phenylalanine or tryptophan. The order of the fields is D gene, J gene, clone size, V gene, CDR3 protein, CDR3 DNA. The D gene is left open where the match is weak. A clone size is listed for some rows: how often the clone was seen (once, few, many), or a class if it is expanded.

>.|TRBJ2-1|.|TRBV5-3
CARSLKWIHEQFF
TGTGCCAGAAGCTTGAAATGGATCCATGAGCAGTTCTTC
>TRBD2|TRBJ2-5|once|TRBV4-1
CASSPQESGRAETQYF
TGCGCCAGCAGCCCCCAGGAGAGCGGGAGGGCTGAGACCCAGTACTTC
>.|TRBJ2-5|.|TRBV15
CATSRPYTEETQYF
TGTGCCACCAGCAGACCCTATACGGAAGAGACCCAGTACTTC
>.|TRBJ2-5|.|TRBV12-5
CASGFAVEFGRKETQYF
TGTGCTAGTGGTTTCGCTGTCGAGTTCGGGAGAAAAGAGACCCAGTACTTC
>.|TRBJ1-4|.|TRBV27
CASSPRRERDEKLFF
TGTGCCAGCAGCCCCCGCAGGGAGAGGGATGAAAAACTGTTTTTT
>.|TRBJ2-5|.|TRBV7-9
CASSLSQGWEETQYF
TGTGCCAGCAGCTTATCGCAGGGATGGGAAGAGACCCAGTACTTC
>TRBD1|TRBJ2-2|.|TRBV10-3
CAISGQGVVQLTGELFF
TGTGCCATCAGCGGACAGGGGGTAGTGCAATTGACCGGGGAGCTGTTTTTT
>TRBD2|TRBJ2-7|.|TRBV30
CAWSVIAGGTYEQYF
TGTGCCTGGAGTGTAATTGCGGGAGGGACCTACGAGCAGTACTTC
>TRBD2|TRBJ2-2|.|TRBV28
CASRSSGNTGELFF
TGTGCCAGCAGATCTAGCGGGAACACCGGGGAGCTGTTTTTT
>TRBD2|TRBJ2-1|.|TRBV6-1
CASSALAAFYEQFF
TGTGCCAGCAGTGCACTAGCGGCTTTTTATGAGCAGTTCTTC
>.|TRBJ2-4|.|TRBV7-8
CASSLSGRGGDIQYF
TGTGCCAGCAGCTTATCTGGCAGGGGGGGAGACATTCAGTACTTC
>.|TRBJ2-7|.|TRBV5-4
CASSLVDSSSYEQYF
TGTGCCAGCAGCTTGGTTGACAGCAGCTCCTACGAGCAGTACTTC
>TRBD1|TRBJ1-2|.|TRBV29-1
CSVRGQGAEGYTF
TGCAGCGTGAGAGGACAGGGGGCTGAAGGCTACACCTTC
>.|TRBJ2-3|.|TRBV9
CASSVSPTRTSLTDTQYF
TGTGCCAGCAGCGTCAGTCCCACGAGGACGTCCCTCACAGATACGCAGTATTTT
>TRBD1|TRBJ2-7|.|TRBV29-1
CSVLGQAYEQYF
TGCAGCGTTTTGGGACAGGCCTACGAGCAGTACTTC
>.|TRBJ2-7|once|TRBV28
CASSLLDEQYF
TGTGCCAGCAGTTTATTAGACGAGCAGTACTTC
>TRBD1|TRBJ1-5|.|TRBV27
CASSLDRGSKPQHF
TGTGCCAGCAGTTTGGACAGGGGGAGTAAGCCCCAGCATTTT
>TRBD2|TRBJ2-3|.|TRBV5-1
CASSAGLAGGSTDTQYF
TGCGCCAGCAGTGCTGGACTAGCGGGAGGCAGCACAGATACGCAGTATTTT
>TRBD2|TRBJ2-1|.|TRBV28
CASSLLAGDYNEQFF
TGTGCCAGCAGTTTACTAGCGGGGGACTACAATGAGCAGTTCTTC
>.|TRBJ1-5|.|TRBV28
CASSPRLGNQPQHF
TGTGCCAGCAGTCCGAGGTTGGGCAATCAGCCCCAGCATTTT
>TRBD2|TRBJ2-1|.|TRBV25-1
CASMRAGFAYNEQFF
TGTGCCAGTATGAGAGCGGGATTTGCCTACAATGAGCAGTTCTTC
>TRBD2|TRBJ2-3|.|TRBV27
CASSLLTSGSTDTQYF
TGTGCCAGCAGTTTATTGACTAGCGGTAGCACAGATACGCAGTATTTT
>.|TRBJ1-5|once|TRBV6-5
CASSHDGGGNQPQHF
TGTGCCAGCAGTCACGACGGGGGTGGCAATCAGCCCCAGCATTTT
>.|TRBJ2-7|once|TRBV7-8
CASSYRDVPYEQYF
TGTGCCAGCAGCTACCGGGACGTACCCTACGAGCAGTACTTC
>.|TRBJ2-7|.|TRBV19
CASSPDFSASSYEQYF
TGTGCCAGTAGTCCAGACTTCAGCGCCAGCTCCTACGAGCAGTACTTC
>TRBD1|TRBJ2-6|.|TRBV7-9
CASSGRTGDSGANVLTF
TGTGCCAGCAGCGGGAGGACAGGGGACTCTGGGGCCAACGTCCTGACTTTC
>.|TRBJ2-2|.|TRBV30
CAWSVVSNTGELFF
TGTGCCTGGAGTGTAGTCAGTAACACCGGGGAGCTGTTTTTT
>TRBD2|TRBJ2-7|.|TRBV27
CASSSRGGDPYEQYF
TGTGCCAGCAGTTCCCGGGGGGGGGATCCCTACGAGCAGTACTTC
>TRBD1|TRBJ1-1|.|TRBV5-4
CASSPGTGGAGKPAFF
TGTGCCAGCAGCCCGGGGACAGGGGGCGCGGGGAAGCCAGCTTTCTTT
>TRBD1|TRBJ1-5|.|TRBV19
CASSPYRGNSNQPQHF
TGTGCCAGTAGCCCTTACAGGGGGAACAGCAATCAGCCCCAGCATTTT
>.|TRBJ2-7|.|TRBV19
CASGYTGYEQYF
TGTGCCAGTGGGTATACTGGGTACGAGCAGTACTTC
>.|TRBJ1-2|.|TRBV28
CASLNRGRDTYGYTF
TGTGCCAGTCTGAACCGGGGCAGAGATACCTATGGCTACACCTTC
>TRBD2|TRBJ2-1|.|TRBV9
CASSAGAGGYNEQFF
TGTGCCAGCAGCGCGGGAGCGGGAGGGTACAATGAGCAGTTCTTC
>.|TRBJ2-2|.|TRBV7-8
CASSLDGEGELFF
TGTGCCAGCAGCTTAGATGGGGAGGGGGAGCTGTTTTTT
>.|TRBJ1-1|few|TRBV11-2
CASSPPEGRDTEAFF
TGTGCCAGCAGCCCCCCGGAGGGAAGGGACACTGAAGCTTTCTTT
>.|TRBJ2-7|.|TRBV7-9
CASSPMLGMTTYEQYF
TGTGCCAGCAGCCCTATGCTCGGGATGACCACCTACGAGCAGTACTTC
>.|TRBJ2-1|.|TRBV30
CAWSALDRPSSYNEQFF
TGTGCCTGGAGTGCCCTGGACAGACCTAGCTCCTACAATGAGCAGTTCTTC
>.|TRBJ1-4|.|TRBV19
CASKATVLNEKLFF
TGTGCCAGTAAAGCGACAGTCCTTAATGAAAAACTGTTTTTT
>.|TRBJ2-1|.|TRBV11-2
CASSFDVYNEQFF
TGTGCCAGCAGCTTTGACGTTTACAATGAGCAGTTCTTC
>TRBD1|TRBJ2-5|.|TRBV4-2
CASSQAGGPAGGTFWEETQYF
TGTGCCAGCAGCCAAGCCGGGGGCCCGGCAGGGGGCACGTTTTGGGAAGAGACCCAGTACTTC
>.|TRBJ2-5|.|TRBV2
CASSDPEGEGSETQYF
TGTGCCAGCAGTGACCCGGAGGGGGAGGGGAGCGAGACCCAGTACTTC
>.|TRBJ2-7|once|TRBV28
CASQGLAGGGYEQYF
TGTGCCAGCCAGGGACTAGCAGGGGGCGGCTACGAGCAGTACTTC
>TRBD1|TRBJ1-1|.|TRBV9
CASSVLGRGESEAFF
TGTGCCAGCAGCGTACTCGGCAGGGGGGAGTCTGAAGCTTTCTTT
>.|TRBJ1-5|.|TRBV4-1
CASSQMEGFQPQHF
TGCGCCAGCAGTCAAATGGAGGGTTTTCAGCCCCAGCATTTT
>.|TRBJ2-7|.|TRBV6-5
CASSPQLGSYEQYF
TGTGCCAGCAGCCCCCAGTTGGGCTCCTACGAGCAGTACTTC
>.|TRBJ2-1|.|TRBV28
CASSFSTWTGFTRGPYNEQFF
TGTGCCAGCAGTTTTTCTACCTGGACTGGATTTACTAGAGGGCCTTACAATGAGCAGTTCTTC
>.|TRBJ2-5|.|TRBV4-3
CASSRGQQETQYF
TGCGCCAGCAGTCGGGGACAACAAGAGACCCAGTACTTC
>TRBD2|TRBJ2-7|once|TRBV2
CASSGTSDSYEQYF
TGTGCCAGCAGCGGGACTAGCGACTCCTACGAGCAGTACTTC
>.|TRBJ2-5|once|TRBV7-2
CASSPSTTGWETQYF
TGTGCCAGCAGCCCGAGTACTACGGGGTGGGAGACCCAGTACTTC
>.|TRBJ1-2|.|TRBV19
CASSISYDYGYTF
TGTGCCAGTAGTATATCGTATGACTATGGCTACACCTTC
>.|TRBJ1-3|.|TRBV5-1
CASSPDNLSGNTIYF
TGCGCCAGCAGTCCCGACAATCTCTCTGGAAACACCATATATTTT
>TRBD2|TRBJ2-2|.|TRBV9
CASSVGGSTTGELFF
TGTGCCAGCAGCGTAGGCGGGAGTACCACCGGGGAGCTGTTTTTT
>.|TRBJ1-1|.|TRBV6-6
CASSYSTFLSTEAFF
TGTGCCAGCAGTTACAGTACATTCTTGAGCACTGAAGCTTTCTTT
>TRBD2|TRBJ2-1|.|TRBV27
CASTRVGGGYNEQFF
TGTGCCAGCACCCGGGTTGGGGGAGGGTACAATGAGCAGTTCTTC
>.|TRBJ1-5|.|TRBV7-6
CASSHGTGGNQPQHF
TGTGCCAGCAGCCATGGAACAGGAGGCAATCAGCCCCAGCATTTT
>.|TRBJ1-1|.|TRBV28
CASSSGFANTEAFF
TGTGCCAGCAGTTCTGGGTTTGCGAACACTGAAGCTTTCTTT
>.|TRBJ2-7|.|TRBV11-2
CASSLAGQSYEQYF
TGTGCCAGCAGCTTAGCTGGACAGTCCTACGAGCAGTACTTC
>.|TRBJ2-7|.|TRBV7-9
CASSAGTGTYEQYF
TGTGCCAGCAGCGCCGGGACCGGAACCTACGAGCAGTACTTC
>.|TRBJ1-1|.|TRBV27
CASTSWPMNTEAFF
TGTGCCAGCACCTCATGGCCGATGAACACTGAAGCTTTCTTT